Listed below are T cell receptor beta chains from one sample, sequenced in a study of cytomegalovirus exposure and HLA in healthy donors. Sequencing was performed with immunoSEQ multiplex PCR; in TCRdb, only in-frame clones are kept and a portion is missing. Among about 110,000 clones, less than 85% were seen once, and the ten largest hold about 14%. Source material: PBMCs. The source is a woman aged 40-49 years in good health and CMV-seropositive. Each CDR3 is given with its conserved first and last residue. Each record gives: CDR3 DNA, CDR3 protein, V gene, D gene, J gene, CDR3 length, clone size. The D gene is left open where the match is weak. Size is omitted from some rows. Given values are once, few, many or a class for expanded clones.

CDR3nt: TGTGCCAGCAGCTGGACAGTAGATAGCAATCAGCCCCAGCATTTT; CDR3aa: CASSWTVDSNQPQHF; v_gene: TRBV7-3; d_gene: NA; j_gene: TRBJ1-5; len: 15; abundance: NA
CDR3nt: TGTGCCAGCTCACCACTTAAGACAGATCCTAACTATGGCTACACCTTC; CDR3aa: CASSPLKTDPNYGYTF; v_gene: TRBV18; d_gene: NA; j_gene: TRBJ1-2; len: 16; abundance: NA
CDR3nt: TGTGCCAGCAGTAATCCCACAGGGGTGGTAACTGAAGCTTTCTTT; CDR3aa: CASSNPTGVVTEAFF; v_gene: TRBV5-4; d_gene: TRBD1; j_gene: TRBJ1-1; len: 15; abundance: NA
CDR3nt: TGTGCCATCAGTGATTCTCGTAGGCGGGATCCCTACGAGCAGTACTTC; CDR3aa: CAISDSRRRDPYEQYF; v_gene: TRBV10-3; d_gene: NA; j_gene: TRBJ2-7; len: 16; abundance: NA
CDR3nt: TGTGCCAGCAGCTTGGCGGGGGGGGCGGATACGCAGTATTTT; CDR3aa: CASSLAGGADTQYF; v_gene: TRBV5-4; d_gene: TRBD2; j_gene: TRBJ2-3; len: 14; abundance: NA
CDR3nt: TGTGCCAGCAGCCCAGCGGGTTGGCCGGTCGGTGAGCAGTTCTTC; CDR3aa: CASSPAGWPVGEQFF; v_gene: TRBV7-9; d_gene: NA; j_gene: TRBJ2-1; len: 15; abundance: few
CDR3nt: TGCAGCTTACGGACAGGGGGCAGCGAAAAACTGTTTTTT; CDR3aa: CSLRTGGSEKLFF; v_gene: TRBV29-1; d_gene: TRBD1; j_gene: TRBJ1-4; len: 13; abundance: NA
CDR3nt: TGTGCCAGCACCAACACCGGCGGGTTGAACACTGAAGCTTTCTTT; CDR3aa: CASTNTGGLNTEAFF; v_gene: TRBV6-5; d_gene: NA; j_gene: TRBJ1-1; len: 15; abundance: NA
CDR3nt: TGTGCCTGGACCGTACGGGAGATGAACACTGAAGCTTTCTTT; CDR3aa: CAWTVREMNTEAFF; v_gene: TRBV30; d_gene: NA; j_gene: TRBJ1-1; len: 14; abundance: few
CDR3nt: TGTGCCAGCAGCTCTCAGGGGATGGGCACCGGGGAGCTGTTTTTT; CDR3aa: CASSSQGMGTGELFF; v_gene: TRBV7-3; d_gene: NA; j_gene: TRBJ2-2; len: 15; abundance: NA
CDR3nt: TGCGCCAGCAGCTTAGGGGTCTGGAGGGGAGAGACCCAGTACTTC; CDR3aa: CASSLGVWRGETQYF; v_gene: TRBV5-1; d_gene: NA; j_gene: TRBJ2-5; len: 15; abundance: NA
CDR3nt: TGCAGTGGAGCAGGGTATGGCTACACCTTC; CDR3aa: CSGAGYGYTF; v_gene: TRBV20-1; d_gene: NA; j_gene: TRBJ1-2; len: 10; abundance: NA
CDR3nt: TGTGCCAGCAGCTTACAGGGGGCAGAAAACACCATATATTTT; CDR3aa: CASSLQGAENTIYF; v_gene: TRBV7-9; d_gene: TRBD1; j_gene: TRBJ1-3; len: 14; abundance: NA
CDR3nt: TGTGCCAGCAGCTGGCAGAGCAATCAGCCCCAGCATTTT; CDR3aa: CASSWQSNQPQHF; v_gene: TRBV7-9; d_gene: NA; j_gene: TRBJ1-5; len: 13; abundance: NA
CDR3nt: TGTGCCAGCAGCGTAGCGGCAGGGATCAATCAGCCCCAGCATTTT; CDR3aa: CASSVAAGINQPQHF; v_gene: TRBV9; d_gene: NA; j_gene: TRBJ1-5; len: 15; abundance: NA
CDR3nt: TGTGCCAGCAGCTTAGCGATGACAGGGTACGAGCAGTACTTC; CDR3aa: CASSLAMTGYEQYF; v_gene: TRBV7-6; d_gene: TRBD1; j_gene: TRBJ2-7; len: 14; abundance: few
CDR3nt: TGTGCCAGCAGCTTCCAGGGGAACACTGAAGCTTTCTTT; CDR3aa: CASSFQGNTEAFF; v_gene: TRBV7-9; d_gene: NA; j_gene: TRBJ1-1; len: 13; abundance: NA
CDR3nt: TGTGCCAGTAGTCTATCACAGGGTTTCAATCAGCCCCAGCATTTT; CDR3aa: CASSLSQGFNQPQHF; v_gene: TRBV19; d_gene: NA; j_gene: TRBJ1-5; len: 15; abundance: NA
CDR3nt: TGTGCCAGCACCCACAGGGCGCCTAATGAAAAACTGTTTTTT; CDR3aa: CASTHRAPNEKLFF; v_gene: TRBV14; d_gene: NA; j_gene: TRBJ1-4; len: 14; abundance: NA
CDR3nt: TGTGCCAGCAGTTTGTGGGGCAGGACACAGGAAAAACTGTTTTTT; CDR3aa: CASSLWGRTQEKLFF; v_gene: TRBV27; d_gene: NA; j_gene: TRBJ1-4; len: 15; abundance: NA
CDR3nt: TGCGCCAGCAGCTCAACAGGGGGATACACAGATACGCAGTATTTT; CDR3aa: CASSSTGGYTDTQYF; v_gene: TRBV5-1; d_gene: TRBD1; j_gene: TRBJ2-3; len: 15; abundance: once
CDR3nt: TGTGCCAGCTCACCTACCGGGACAGGGAACACTGAAGCTTTCTTT; CDR3aa: CASSPTGTGNTEAFF; v_gene: TRBV18; d_gene: TRBD1; j_gene: TRBJ1-1; len: 15; abundance: NA
CDR3nt: TGTGCCAGCAGCGTAGGGGCGGGGACCTACAATGAGCAGTTCTTC; CDR3aa: CASSVGAGTYNEQFF; v_gene: TRBV9; d_gene: NA; j_gene: TRBJ2-1; len: 15; abundance: NA
CDR3nt: TGTGCCATCAGTGACCTCCAGAGGATGAACACTGAAGCTTTCTTT; CDR3aa: CAISDLQRMNTEAFF; v_gene: TRBV10-3; d_gene: NA; j_gene: TRBJ1-1; len: 15; abundance: few
CDR3nt: TGTGCCAGTAGTCCCGGGGGGGCCTGGGAGACCCAGTACTTC; CDR3aa: CASSPGGAWETQYF; v_gene: TRBV19; d_gene: TRBD2; j_gene: TRBJ2-5; len: 14; abundance: NA
CDR3nt: TGTGCCTGGAGCCAGGGCTTTAGCACAGATACGCAGTATTTT; CDR3aa: CAWSQGFSTDTQYF; v_gene: TRBV30; d_gene: NA; j_gene: TRBJ2-3; len: 14; abundance: NA
CDR3nt: TGTGCCAGCAGAAGGGAGGGGCTTAATTCACCCCTCCACTTT; CDR3aa: CASRREGLNSPLHF; v_gene: TRBV6-5; d_gene: NA; j_gene: TRBJ1-6; len: 14; abundance: NA
CDR3nt: TGTGCCAGCAGCTCCAAAGCGGACAGGGGTTACGGCTACACCTTC; CDR3aa: CASSSKADRGYGYTF; v_gene: TRBV5-4; d_gene: TRBD1; j_gene: TRBJ1-2; len: 15; abundance: NA
CDR3nt: TGTGCCAGAAGGTCACAGCTTAGCTCCTACGAGCAGTACTTC; CDR3aa: CARRSQLSSYEQYF; v_gene: TRBV7-5; d_gene: NA; j_gene: TRBJ2-7; len: 14; abundance: once
CDR3nt: TGCGCCAGCAGACCTGGACAGGGAGGAGGCAATGAGCAGTTCTTC; CDR3aa: CASRPGQGGGNEQFF; v_gene: TRBV10-2; d_gene: TRBD1; j_gene: TRBJ2-1; len: 15; abundance: NA
CDR3nt: TGTGCCAGCAGCACCTACCAGGACACCTCTGGAAACACCATATATTTT; CDR3aa: CASSTYQDTSGNTIYF; v_gene: TRBV7-8; d_gene: NA; j_gene: TRBJ1-3; len: 16; abundance: NA
CDR3nt: TGTGCCAGTAGTACTTACCCCCAGGAGAACACCGGGGAGCTGTTTTTT; CDR3aa: CASSTYPQENTGELFF; v_gene: TRBV19; d_gene: NA; j_gene: TRBJ2-2; len: 16; abundance: NA
CDR3nt: TGTGCCAGCGCCCTCGGGGTCGTGAGTAATTCACCCCTCCACTTT; CDR3aa: CASALGVVSNSPLHF; v_gene: TRBV5-5; d_gene: NA; j_gene: TRBJ1-6; len: 15; abundance: few
CDR3nt: TGTGCCAGCAGTTACTCAGCGGCAGCTCGGGAAGCTTTCTTT; CDR3aa: CASSYSAAAREAFF; v_gene: TRBV6-5; d_gene: NA; j_gene: TRBJ1-1; len: 14; abundance: NA
CDR3nt: TGTGCCAGCAGCGTTGACAGTTATTCACCCCTCCACTTT; CDR3aa: CASSVDSYSPLHF; v_gene: TRBV9; d_gene: NA; j_gene: TRBJ1-6; len: 13; abundance: NA
CDR3nt: TGTGCCAGCAGCCAAGAAAGTGGGCGTAACTATGGCTACACCTTC; CDR3aa: CASSQESGRNYGYTF; v_gene: TRBV4-2; d_gene: NA; j_gene: TRBJ1-2; len: 15; abundance: few
CDR3nt: TGTGCCAGCACCTTCCGGGACAGGGGTCAATTGACTGAAGCTTTCTTT; CDR3aa: CASTFRDRGQLTEAFF; v_gene: TRBV7-9; d_gene: TRBD1; j_gene: TRBJ1-1; len: 16; abundance: NA
CDR3nt: TGTGCCAGCAGCCGACAGGGGGGGACAGATACGCAGTATTTT; CDR3aa: CASSRQGGTDTQYF; v_gene: TRBV11-3; d_gene: TRBD1; j_gene: TRBJ2-3; len: 14; abundance: NA